This is a list of T cell receptor beta chains from one sample in a study of PD-1 blockade in classical Hodgkin lymphoma. The method was immunoSEQ multiplex PCR; TCRdb's version includes in-frame clones alone and lacks a portion of them. The sample includes 45,000 to 60,000 clones, more than 65% seen only once; the top ten take roughly 15%. The sample here was peripheral blood mononuclear cells (PBMCs), taken at baseline. Receptors were obtained from a human donor with classical Hodgkin lymphoma. The conserved cysteine and the conserved F or W are not part of the CDR3 here.

j_call v_call cdr3_aa
TRBJ1-1 TRBV19 ASSISPKGPAEAF
TRBJ2-3 TRBV5-1 ASTGAGDTQY
TRBJ1-4 TRBV7-8 ASSLMGSLSEKLF
TRBJ1-1 TRBV29-1 SVGEGSNTEAF
TRBJ1-5 TRBV19 ASSTWGQPQH
TRBJ2-7 TRBV6-6 ASSVASGYEQY
TRBJ1-3 TRBV7-7 ASSSGPENTIY
TRBJ1-1 TRBV13 ASSLGGQGPEAF
TRBJ1-1 TRBV18 ASSPWTGNSNTEAF
TRBJ2-7 TRBV11-2 ASRPGTLSSYEQY
TRBJ2-7 TRBV29-1 SVVLGGAPGPSYEQY
TRBJ1-4 TRBV4-3 ASSQRWGMQGALSRLF
TRBJ1-1 TRBV7-6 ASIRASRLITEAF
TRBJ1-3 TRBV12-2 ASRSGGGLESGNTIY
TRBJ1-2 TRBV29-1 SAEGLGYT
TRBJ2-1 TRBV18 ASSLAGGSYNEQF
TRBJ1-3 TRBV28 ASSRTGGPGYTIY
TRBJ2-2 TRBV7-9 ASSQQGNTGELF
TRBJ2-1 TRBV5-6 ASSRGTRPNEQF
TRBJ1-3 TRBV19 ASGSSGNTIY
TRBJ1-1 TRBV7-9 ASSLGIFRTARRNTEAF
TRBJ1-1 TRBV5-6 ASSLRAGTEAF
TRBJ2-1 TRBV10-3 AISEREGSYNEQF
TRBJ1-4 TRBV18 ASSTGADNEKLF
TRBJ2-3 TRBV7-2 ASSGRGGDRRDTQY
TRBJ1-5 TRBV12-5 ASGSLGWGQGRQPQH
TRBJ1-3 TRBV5-8 ASSLMGSGNTIY